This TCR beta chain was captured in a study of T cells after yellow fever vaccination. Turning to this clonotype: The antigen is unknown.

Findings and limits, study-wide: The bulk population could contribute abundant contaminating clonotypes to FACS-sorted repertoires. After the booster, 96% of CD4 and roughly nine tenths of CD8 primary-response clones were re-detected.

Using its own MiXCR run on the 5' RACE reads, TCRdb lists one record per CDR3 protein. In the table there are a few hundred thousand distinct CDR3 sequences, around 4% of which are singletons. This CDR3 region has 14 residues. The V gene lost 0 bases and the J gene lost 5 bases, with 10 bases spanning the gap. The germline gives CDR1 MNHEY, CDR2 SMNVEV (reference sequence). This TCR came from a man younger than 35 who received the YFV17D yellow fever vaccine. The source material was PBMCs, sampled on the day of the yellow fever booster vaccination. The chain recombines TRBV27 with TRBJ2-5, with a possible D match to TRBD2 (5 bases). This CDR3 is CASSLSPGVETQYF. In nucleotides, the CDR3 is TGTGCCAGCAGTTTATCACCCGGGGTGGAGACCCAGTACTTC.